This T cell receptor beta chain stems from a study of blood T cell repertoires in COVID-19. Study background: Acute and convalescent COVID-19 specimens originated in the United States, Italy and Spain.

Trimming cost V 2 bases and J 6 bases; bases outside gene matches: 8. This CDR3 is 17 amino acids long. Looked up from germline, CDR1 is MDHEN and CDR2 is SYDVKM. Followed over time, Seattle patients had been enrolled while infection was active. Per the study methods: Nucleated cell number was recorded as an estimate derived from reference gene primer amplification. Method: immunoSEQ multiplex PCR; TCRdb's copy keeps in-frame clones and lacks some. V and J calls and clone size are those listed in that table; D and trimming were worked out from the DNA. The table has about 150,000 clones, around 85% seen once.

The TCR comes from a man between 60 and 75 years old with COVID-19, enrolled during active disease. The J gene is TRBJ2-1, the V gene TRBV28, with TRBD2 matching 12 bases. The sample comprised peripheral blood. The CDR3 loop reads CASSLVSSGGAGNEQFF. The CDR3 DNA follows: TGTGCCAGCAGTTTAGTCTCTAGCGGGGGGGCAGGCAATGAGCAGTTCTTC.